This TCR beta chain was recorded in a study of cytomegalovirus exposure and HLA in healthy donors. Turning to the study itself: Findings of an earlier analysis included about 100 million unique TCR beta sequences from roughly 180 million T cells.

V lost 5 bases and J lost 7, with 10 bases in between. The CDR3 has 12 amino acids. CDR1 is SEHNR and CDR2 is FQNEAQ in the germline V gene (reference sequence). As concerns this clone: Its matching antigen is unknown.

Findings and caveats of the study: A list of more than 150 TCR beta chains associated with cytomegalovirus was given. Later genetic work tied a missense DCLRE1C variant to beta-chain V and J trimming. A later analysis showed that HLA-associated TCR beta chains had undergone more clonal expansion than equally common others.

The PCR contained 60 Vbeta and 13 Jbeta primers. Profiled with immunoSEQ multiplex PCR; TCRdb holds only in-frame clones, not every one. Among around 140,000 clones listed, roughly four fifths were seen once. J is TRBJ2-3 and V is TRBV7-9; possible D gene TRBD1, 6 bases. The specimen sequenced was PBMCs. The source is a woman in her forties in good health and CMV-seronegative. The CDR3 DNA is TGTGCCAGCAGCGCCGGGACAAATACGCAGTATTTT. It specifies CASSAGTNTQYF.